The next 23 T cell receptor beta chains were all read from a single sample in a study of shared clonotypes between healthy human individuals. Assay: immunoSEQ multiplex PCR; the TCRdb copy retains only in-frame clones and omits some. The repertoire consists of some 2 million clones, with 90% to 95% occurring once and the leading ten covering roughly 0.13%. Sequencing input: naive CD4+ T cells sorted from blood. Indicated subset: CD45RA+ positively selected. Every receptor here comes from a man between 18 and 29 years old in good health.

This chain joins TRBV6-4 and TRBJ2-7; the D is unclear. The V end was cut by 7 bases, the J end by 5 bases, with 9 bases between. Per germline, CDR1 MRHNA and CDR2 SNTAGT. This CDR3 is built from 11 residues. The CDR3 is CASITGHEQYF. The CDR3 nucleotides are TGTGCCAGCATTACTGGGCACGAGCAGTACTTC.

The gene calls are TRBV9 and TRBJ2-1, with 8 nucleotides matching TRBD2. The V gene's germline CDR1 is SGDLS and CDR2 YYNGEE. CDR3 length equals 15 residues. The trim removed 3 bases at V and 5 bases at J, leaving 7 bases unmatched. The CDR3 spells CASSGLLAENNEQFF. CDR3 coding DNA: TGTGCCAGCAGCGGGTTACTAGCGGAAAACAATGAGCAGTTCTTC.

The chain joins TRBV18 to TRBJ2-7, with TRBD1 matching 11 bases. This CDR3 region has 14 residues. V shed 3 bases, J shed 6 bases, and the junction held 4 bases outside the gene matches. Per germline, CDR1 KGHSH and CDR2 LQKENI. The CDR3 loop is CASSPGQGGGEQYF. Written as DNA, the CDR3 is TGTGCCAGCTCACCGGGACAGGGGGGCGGCGAGCAGTACTTC.

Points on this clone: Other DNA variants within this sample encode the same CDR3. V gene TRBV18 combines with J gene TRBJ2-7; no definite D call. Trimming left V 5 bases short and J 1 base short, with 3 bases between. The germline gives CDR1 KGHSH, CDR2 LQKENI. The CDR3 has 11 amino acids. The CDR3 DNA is TGTGCCAGCTCAAGGTCCTACGAGCAGTACTTC. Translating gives CASSRSYEQYF.

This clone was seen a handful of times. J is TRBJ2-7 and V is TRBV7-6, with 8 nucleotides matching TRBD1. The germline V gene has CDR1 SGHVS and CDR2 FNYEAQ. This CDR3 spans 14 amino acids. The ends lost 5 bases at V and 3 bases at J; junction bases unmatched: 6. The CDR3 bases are TGTGCCAGCAGCCTGGACAGGGATATCTACGAGCAGTACTTC. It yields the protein CASSLDRDIYEQYF. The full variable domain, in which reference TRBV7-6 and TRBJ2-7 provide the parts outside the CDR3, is GAGVSQSPRYKVTKRGQDVALRCDPISGHVSLYWYRQALGQGPEFLTYFNYEAQQDKSGLPNDRFSAERPEGSISTLTIQRTEQRDSAMYRCASSLDRDIYEQYFGPGTRLTVT.

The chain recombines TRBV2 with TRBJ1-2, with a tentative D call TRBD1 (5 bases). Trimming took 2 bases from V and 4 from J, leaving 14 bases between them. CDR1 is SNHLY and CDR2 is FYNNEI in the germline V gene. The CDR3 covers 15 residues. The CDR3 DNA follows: TGTGCCAGCAGTGAATATCGGGAGGGACGCTATGGCTACACCTTC. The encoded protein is CASSEYREGRYGYTF.

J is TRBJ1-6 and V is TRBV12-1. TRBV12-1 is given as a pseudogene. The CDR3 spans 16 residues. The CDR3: CASTRQLPRGESPLHF. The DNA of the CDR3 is TGTGCCAGCACCAGACAGCTCCCGAGGGGGGAGTCACCCCTCCACTTT.

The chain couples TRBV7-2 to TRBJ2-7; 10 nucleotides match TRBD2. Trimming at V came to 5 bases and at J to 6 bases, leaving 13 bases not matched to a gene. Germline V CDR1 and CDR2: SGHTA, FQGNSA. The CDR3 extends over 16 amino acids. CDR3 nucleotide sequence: TGTGCCAGCAGCCCGGGACTATCTAGCGGGAGACGCGAGCAGTACTTC. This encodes CASSPGLSSGRREQYF.

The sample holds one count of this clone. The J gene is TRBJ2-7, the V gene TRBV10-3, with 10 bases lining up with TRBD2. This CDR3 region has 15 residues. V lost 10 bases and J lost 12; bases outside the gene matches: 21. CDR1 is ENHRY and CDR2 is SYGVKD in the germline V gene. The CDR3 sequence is CATAGQLAGAGSPYF. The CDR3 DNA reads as TGTGCCACCGCCGGACAGCTAGCGGGAGCTGGTTCTCCGTACTTC.

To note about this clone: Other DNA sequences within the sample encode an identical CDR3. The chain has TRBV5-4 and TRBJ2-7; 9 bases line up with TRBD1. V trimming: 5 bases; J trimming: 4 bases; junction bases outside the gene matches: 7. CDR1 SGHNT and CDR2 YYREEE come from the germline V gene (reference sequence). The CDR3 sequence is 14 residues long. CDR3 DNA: TGTGCCAGCAGTACGGGACAGGGAACATACGAGCAGTACTTC. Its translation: CASSTGQGTYEQYF.

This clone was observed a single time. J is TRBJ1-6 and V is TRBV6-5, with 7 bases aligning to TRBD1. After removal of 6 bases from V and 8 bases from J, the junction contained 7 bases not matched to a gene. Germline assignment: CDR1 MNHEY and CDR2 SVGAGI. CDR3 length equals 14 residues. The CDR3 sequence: CASRRRQGDSPLHF. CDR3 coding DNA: TGTGCCAGCAGGCGACGGCAGGGGGATTCACCCCTCCACTTT.

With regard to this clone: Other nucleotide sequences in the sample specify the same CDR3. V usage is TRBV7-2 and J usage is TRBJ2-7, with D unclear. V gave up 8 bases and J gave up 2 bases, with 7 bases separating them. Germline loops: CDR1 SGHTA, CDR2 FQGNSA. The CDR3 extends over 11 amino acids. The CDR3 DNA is TGTGCCAGCTCCAGCGCCTACGAGCAGTACTTC. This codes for CASSSAYEQYF.

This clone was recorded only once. CDR3 DNA sequence: TGTGCCAGCGGCTGGGACAGGGGCGGTAAAAACTCTGGAAACACCATATATTTT. Translating gives CASGWDRGGKNSGNTIYF. V usage is TRBV28 and J usage is TRBJ1-3, with 10 bases identical to TRBD1. The CDR3 is 18 amino acids. V was clipped by 8 bases and J by 0 bases; unmatched bases: 13. Germline V CDR1 and CDR2: MDHEN, SYDVKM.

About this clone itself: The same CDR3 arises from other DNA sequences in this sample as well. This CDR3 is CASSEGNQPQHF. The CDR3 DNA sequence: TGTGCCAGCAGTGAGGGAAATCAGCCCCAGCATTTT. The chain couples TRBV25-1 to TRBJ1-5; D remains unclear. The CDR3 extends over 12 amino acids. Germline loops: CDR1 MGHDK, CDR2 SYGVNS. V dropped 3 bases and J dropped 4 bases, with 4 bases sitting between them.

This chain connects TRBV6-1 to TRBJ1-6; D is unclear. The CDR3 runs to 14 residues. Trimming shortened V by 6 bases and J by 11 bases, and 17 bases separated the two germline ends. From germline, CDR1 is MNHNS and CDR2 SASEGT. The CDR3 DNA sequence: TGTGCCAGCAGACCCGTATTCTCTGGGACACCCCTCCACTTT. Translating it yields CASRPVFSGTPLHF.

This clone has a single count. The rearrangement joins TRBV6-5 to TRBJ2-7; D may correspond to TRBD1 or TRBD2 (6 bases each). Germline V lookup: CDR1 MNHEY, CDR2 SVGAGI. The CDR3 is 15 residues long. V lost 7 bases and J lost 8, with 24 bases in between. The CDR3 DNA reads TGTGCCAGCATCGATTGGGGGGCGGGATCGGTCCAGCAGTACTTC. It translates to CASIDWGAGSVQQYF.

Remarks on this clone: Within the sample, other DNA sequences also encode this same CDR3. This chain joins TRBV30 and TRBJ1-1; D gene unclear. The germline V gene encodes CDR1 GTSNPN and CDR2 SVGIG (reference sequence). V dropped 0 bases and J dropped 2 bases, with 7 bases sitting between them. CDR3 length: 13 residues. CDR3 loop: CAWSVRVNTEAFF. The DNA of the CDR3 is TGTGCCTGGAGTGTACGGGTCAACACTGAAGCTTTCTTT.

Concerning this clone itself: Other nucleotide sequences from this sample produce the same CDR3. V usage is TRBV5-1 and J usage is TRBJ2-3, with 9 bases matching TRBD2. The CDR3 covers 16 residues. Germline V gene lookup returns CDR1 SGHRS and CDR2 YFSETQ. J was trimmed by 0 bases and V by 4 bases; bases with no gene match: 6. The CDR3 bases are TGCGCCAGCAGCGTGGTCCTAGCGGGGAGCACAGATACGCAGTATTTT. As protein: CASSVVLAGSTDTQYF.

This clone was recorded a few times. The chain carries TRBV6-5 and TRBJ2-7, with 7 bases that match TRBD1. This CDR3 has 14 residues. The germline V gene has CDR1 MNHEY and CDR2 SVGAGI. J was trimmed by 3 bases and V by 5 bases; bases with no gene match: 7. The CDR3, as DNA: TGTGCCAGCAGTCGCCTCACAGGGGACTACGAGCAGTACTTC. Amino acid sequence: CASSRLTGDYEQYF.

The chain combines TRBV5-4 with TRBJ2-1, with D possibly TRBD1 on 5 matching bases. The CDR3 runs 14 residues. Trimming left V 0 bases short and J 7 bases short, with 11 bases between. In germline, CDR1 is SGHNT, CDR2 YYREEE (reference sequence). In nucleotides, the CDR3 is TGTGCCAGCAGCTTGGTGGGCAGGGAAAATGAGCAGTTCTTC. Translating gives CASSLVGRENEQFF.

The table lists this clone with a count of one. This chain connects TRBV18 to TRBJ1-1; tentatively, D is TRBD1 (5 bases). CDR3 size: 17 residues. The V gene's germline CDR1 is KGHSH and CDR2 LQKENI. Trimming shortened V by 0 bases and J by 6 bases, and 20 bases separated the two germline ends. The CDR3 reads CASSPPVTGTLGAEAFF. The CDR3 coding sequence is TGTGCCAGCTCACCACCTGTAACCGGGACCTTAGGTGCTGAAGCTTTCTTT.

The DNA of the CDR3 is TGTGCCATCAGTGGAACAGGGGCTGAGGAGACCCAGTACTTC. Encoded protein: CAISGTGAEETQYF. The J gene is TRBJ2-5, the V gene TRBV10-3; the match to TRBD1 covers 7 bases. The CDR3 has 14 amino acids. CDR1 is ENHRY, CDR2 SYGVKD, per germline. Trimming cost V 4 bases and J 5 bases; bases outside gene matches: 7.

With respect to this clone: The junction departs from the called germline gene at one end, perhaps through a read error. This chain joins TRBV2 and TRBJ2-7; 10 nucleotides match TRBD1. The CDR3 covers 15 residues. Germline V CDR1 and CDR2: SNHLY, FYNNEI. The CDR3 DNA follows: TGTGCCAGCAGGGAAGCCGGGACAGGGGTTTACGAGCAGTACTTC. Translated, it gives CASREAGTGVYEQYF.